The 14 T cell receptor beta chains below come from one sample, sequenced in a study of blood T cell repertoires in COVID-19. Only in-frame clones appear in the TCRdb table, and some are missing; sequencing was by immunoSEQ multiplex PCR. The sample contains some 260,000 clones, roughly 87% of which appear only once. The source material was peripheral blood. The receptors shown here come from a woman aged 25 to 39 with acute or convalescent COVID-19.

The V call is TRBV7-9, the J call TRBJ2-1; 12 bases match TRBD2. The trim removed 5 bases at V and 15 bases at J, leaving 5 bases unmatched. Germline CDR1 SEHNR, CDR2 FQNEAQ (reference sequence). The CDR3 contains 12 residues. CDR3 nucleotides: TGTGCCAGCAGCCAACTAGCGGGAGGCTGGTTCTTC. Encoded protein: CASSQLAGGWFF.

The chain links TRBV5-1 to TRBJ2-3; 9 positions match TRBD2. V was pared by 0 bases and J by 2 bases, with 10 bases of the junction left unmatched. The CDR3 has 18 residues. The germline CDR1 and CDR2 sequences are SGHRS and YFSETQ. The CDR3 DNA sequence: TGCGCCAGCAGCTTGGCCCCAGGGCTAGCGGGACCCACAGATACGCAGTATTTT. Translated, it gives CASSLAPGLAGPTDTQYF.

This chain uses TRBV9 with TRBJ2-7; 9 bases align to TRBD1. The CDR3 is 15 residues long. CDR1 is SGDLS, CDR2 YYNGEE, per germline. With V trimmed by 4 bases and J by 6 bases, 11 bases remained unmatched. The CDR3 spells CASSPSPGTGSEQYF. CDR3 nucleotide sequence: TGTGCCAGCAGCCCTAGTCCCGGGACAGGGTCCGAGCAGTACTTC.

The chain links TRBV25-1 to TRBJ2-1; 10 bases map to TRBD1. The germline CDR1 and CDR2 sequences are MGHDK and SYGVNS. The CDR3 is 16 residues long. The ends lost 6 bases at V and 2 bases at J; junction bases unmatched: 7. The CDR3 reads CASSHVGTGAYNEQFF. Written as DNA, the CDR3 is TGTGCCAGCAGCCACGTCGGGACAGGGGCCTACAATGAGCAGTTCTTC.

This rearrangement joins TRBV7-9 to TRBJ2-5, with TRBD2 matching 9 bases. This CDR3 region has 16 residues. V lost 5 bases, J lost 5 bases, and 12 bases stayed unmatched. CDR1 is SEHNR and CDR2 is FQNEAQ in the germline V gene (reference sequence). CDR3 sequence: CASSPRVAGVQETQYF. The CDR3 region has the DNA TGTGCCAGCAGCCCGAGGGTAGCGGGAGTTCAGGAGACCCAGTACTTC.

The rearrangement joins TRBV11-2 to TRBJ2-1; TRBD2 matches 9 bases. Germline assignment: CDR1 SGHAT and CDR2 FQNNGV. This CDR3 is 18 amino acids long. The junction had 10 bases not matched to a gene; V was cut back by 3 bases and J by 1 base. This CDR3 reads CASSFPTSGRLSYNEQFF. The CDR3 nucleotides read TGTGCCAGCAGCTTCCCCACTAGCGGGCGCCTATCCTACAATGAGCAGTTCTTC.

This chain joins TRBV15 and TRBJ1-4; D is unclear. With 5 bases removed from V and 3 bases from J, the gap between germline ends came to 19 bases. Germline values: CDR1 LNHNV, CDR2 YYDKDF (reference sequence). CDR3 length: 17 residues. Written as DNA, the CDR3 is TGTGCCACCAGCCCAGGACTGGGCGGGGTGGCTAATGAAAAACTGTTTTTT. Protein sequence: CATSPGLGGVANEKLFF.

The CDR3 sequence is CASSFAGGRSDTQYF. The CDR3 bases are TGTGCCAGCAGCTTTGCAGGGGGTAGGTCAGATACGCAGTATTTT. The V call is TRBV7-2, the J call TRBJ2-3; 7 bases align to TRBD1. The ends lost 3 bases at V and 4 bases at J; junction bases unmatched: 7. This CDR3 is built from 15 residues. CDR1 SGHTA and CDR2 FQGNSA come from the germline V gene.

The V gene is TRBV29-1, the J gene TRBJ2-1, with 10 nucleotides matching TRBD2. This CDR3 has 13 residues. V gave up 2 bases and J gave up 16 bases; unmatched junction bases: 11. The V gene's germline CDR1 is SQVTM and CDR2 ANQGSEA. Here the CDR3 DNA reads TGCAGCGTTGAAAGGCGGCTAGCGGGAGCCTATTTCTTC. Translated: CSVERRLAGAYFF.

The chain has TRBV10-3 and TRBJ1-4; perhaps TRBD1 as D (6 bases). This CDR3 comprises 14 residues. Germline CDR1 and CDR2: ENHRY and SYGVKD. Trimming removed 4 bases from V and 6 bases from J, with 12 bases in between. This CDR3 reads CAISANRVDEKLFF. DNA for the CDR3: TGTGCCATCAGTGCGAACAGGGTCGATGAAAAACTGTTTTTT.

CDR3 bases: TGTGCCAGTAGTATGGGGGGAGGGCCATACGAGCAGTACTTC. This translates into CASSMGGGPYEQYF. The chain couples TRBV19 to TRBJ2-7, with TRBD2 identical over 7 bases. CDR1 and CDR2 from the germline V gene are LNHDA and SQIVND (reference sequence). The CDR3 is made up of 14 amino acids. The trim removed 3 bases at V and 4 bases at J, leaving 6 bases unmatched.

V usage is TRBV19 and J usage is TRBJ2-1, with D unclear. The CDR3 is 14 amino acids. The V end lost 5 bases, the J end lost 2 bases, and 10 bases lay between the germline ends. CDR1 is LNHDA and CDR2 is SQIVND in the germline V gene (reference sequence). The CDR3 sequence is CASSSQVPYNEQFF. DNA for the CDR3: TGTGCCAGTAGTTCCCAGGTCCCCTACAATGAGCAGTTCTTC.

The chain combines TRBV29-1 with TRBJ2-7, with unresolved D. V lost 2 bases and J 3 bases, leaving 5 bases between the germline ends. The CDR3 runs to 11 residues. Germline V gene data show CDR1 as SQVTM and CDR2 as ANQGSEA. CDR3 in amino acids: CSVEYSYEQYF. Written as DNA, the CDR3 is TGCAGCGTTGAATACAGCTACGAGCAGTACTTC.

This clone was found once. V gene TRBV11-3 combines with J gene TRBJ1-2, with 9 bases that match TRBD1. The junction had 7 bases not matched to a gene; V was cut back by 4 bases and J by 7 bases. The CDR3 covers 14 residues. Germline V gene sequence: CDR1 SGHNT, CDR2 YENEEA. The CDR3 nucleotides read TGTGCCAGCAGCTCCCGGGACAGGGTTGGTGGCTACACCTTC. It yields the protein CASSSRDRVGGYTF.